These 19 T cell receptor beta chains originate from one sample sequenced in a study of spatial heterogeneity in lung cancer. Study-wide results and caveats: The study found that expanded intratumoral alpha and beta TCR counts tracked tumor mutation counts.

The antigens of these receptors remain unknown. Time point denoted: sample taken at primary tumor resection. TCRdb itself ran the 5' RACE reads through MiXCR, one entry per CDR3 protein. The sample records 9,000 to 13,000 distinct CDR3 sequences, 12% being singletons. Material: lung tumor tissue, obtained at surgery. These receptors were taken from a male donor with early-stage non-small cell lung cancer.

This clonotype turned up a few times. The CDR3 region is CASSLSGWTTEAFF. DNA for the CDR3: TGCGCCAGCAGCTTGTCAGGGTGGACAACTGAAGCTTTCTTT. The chain links TRBV5-1 to TRBJ1-1; a possible D gene is TRBD1 (5 bases). The germline V gene encodes CDR1 SGHRS and CDR2 YFSETQ. Deletions cut 1 base from V and 5 bases from J, with 12 bases between. The CDR3 has 14 residues.

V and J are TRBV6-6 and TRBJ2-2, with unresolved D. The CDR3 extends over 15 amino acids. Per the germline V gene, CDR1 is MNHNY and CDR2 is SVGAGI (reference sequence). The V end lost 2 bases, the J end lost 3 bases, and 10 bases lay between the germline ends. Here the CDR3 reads CASSYVAAYTGELFF. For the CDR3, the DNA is TGTGCCAGCAGTTACGTGGCAGCGTACACCGGGGAGCTGTTTTTT.

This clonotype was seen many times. The CDR3 nucleotides read TGTGCCAGCAGCTTAGATAGGGTGGACACCGGGGAGCTGTTTTTT. Protein: CASSLDRVDTGELFF. The chain employs TRBV7-8 and TRBJ2-2; D is unresolved. The CDR3 loop spans 15 amino acids. Trimming took off 1 base at V and 3 bases at J, with 9 bases between the two ends. CDR1 is SGHVS, CDR2 FQNEAQ, per germline.

The CDR3 sequence is CASRGGFSNQPQHF. CDR3 sequence (DNA): TGTGCCAGCAGGGGGGGTTTTAGCAATCAGCCCCAGCATTTT. The genes are TRBV6-5 and TRBJ1-5, with a weak D call TRBD1 (5 bases). CDR1 is MNHEY and CDR2 is SVGAGI in the germline V gene. The ends were cut back, 6 bases at V and 0 bases at J, with 9 bases in the middle. The CDR3 length is 14 residues.

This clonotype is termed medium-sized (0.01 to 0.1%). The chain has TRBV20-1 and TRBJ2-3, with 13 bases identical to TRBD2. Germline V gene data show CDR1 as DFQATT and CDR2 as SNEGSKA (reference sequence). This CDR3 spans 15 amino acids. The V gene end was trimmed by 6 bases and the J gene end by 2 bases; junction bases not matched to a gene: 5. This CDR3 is CSAAGLAGDTDTQYF. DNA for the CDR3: TGCAGTGCCGCAGGACTAGCGGGGGACACAGATACGCAGTATTTT.

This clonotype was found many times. The CDR3: CSAAWGTTQETQYF. The DNA for the CDR3 is TGCAGTGCAGCCTGGGGTACAACCCAAGAGACCCAGTACTTC. V and J are TRBV20-1 and TRBJ2-5, with D unclear. The CDR3 has 14 residues. Germline V lookup: CDR1 DFQATT, CDR2 SNEGSKA (reference sequence). Trimming cost V 6 bases and J 1 base, with 15 bases left between them.

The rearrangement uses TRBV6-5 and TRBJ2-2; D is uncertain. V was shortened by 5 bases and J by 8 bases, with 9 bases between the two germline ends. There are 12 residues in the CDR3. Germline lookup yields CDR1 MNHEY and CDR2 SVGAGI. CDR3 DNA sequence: TGTGCCAGCAGTCCCTCGACTGGGGAGCTGTTTTTT. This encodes CASSPSTGELFF.

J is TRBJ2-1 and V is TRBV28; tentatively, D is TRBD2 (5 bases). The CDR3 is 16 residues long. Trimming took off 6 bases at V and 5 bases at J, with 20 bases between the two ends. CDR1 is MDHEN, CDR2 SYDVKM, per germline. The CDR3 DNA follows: TGTGCCAGCAGCCGCCTGGGAAGTGAGGGAGACAATGAGCAGTTCTTC. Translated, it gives CASSRLGSEGDNEQFF.

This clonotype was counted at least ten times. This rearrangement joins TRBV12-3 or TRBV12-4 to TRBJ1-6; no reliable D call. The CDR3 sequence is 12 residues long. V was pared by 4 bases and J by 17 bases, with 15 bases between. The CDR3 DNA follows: TGTGCCAGCAGTTATGGAGAAGGAGCGATCCACTTT. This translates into CASSYGEGAIHF.

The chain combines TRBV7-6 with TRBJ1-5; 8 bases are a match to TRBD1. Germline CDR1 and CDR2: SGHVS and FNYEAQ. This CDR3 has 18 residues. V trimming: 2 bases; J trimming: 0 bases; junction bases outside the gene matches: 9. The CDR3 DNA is TGTGCCAGCAGCTTAAATGCAGGGGGCGGAGGTAGCAATCAGCCCCAGCATTTT. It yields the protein CASSLNAGGGGSNQPQHF.

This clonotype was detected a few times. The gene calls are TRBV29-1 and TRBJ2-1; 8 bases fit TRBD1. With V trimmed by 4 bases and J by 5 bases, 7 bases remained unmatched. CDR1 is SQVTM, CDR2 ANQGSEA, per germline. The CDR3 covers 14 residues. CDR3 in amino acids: CSVVKGQVNNEQFF. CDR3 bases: TGCAGCGTTGTTAAGGGACAGGTCAACAATGAGCAGTTCTTC.

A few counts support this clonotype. CDR3 in DNA: TGCGCCAGCAGCCAAGGAGGTGTAGCGGGGGGGACGGATACGCAGTATTTT. Its translation: CASSQGGVAGGTDTQYF. This sequence joins TRBV4-1 and TRBJ2-3; 11 bases are shared with TRBD2. Trimming removed 1 base from V and 6 bases from J; junction bases left unmatched: 9. Germline V gives CDR1 MGHRA, CDR2 YSYEKL. The CDR3 is 17 amino acids.

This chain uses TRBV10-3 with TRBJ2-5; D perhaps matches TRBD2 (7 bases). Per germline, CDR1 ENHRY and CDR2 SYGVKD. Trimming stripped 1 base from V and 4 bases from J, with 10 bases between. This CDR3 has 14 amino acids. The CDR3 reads CAISELGGPETQYF. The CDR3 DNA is TGTGCCATCAGTGAGTTGGGGGGGCCAGAGACCCAGTACTTC.

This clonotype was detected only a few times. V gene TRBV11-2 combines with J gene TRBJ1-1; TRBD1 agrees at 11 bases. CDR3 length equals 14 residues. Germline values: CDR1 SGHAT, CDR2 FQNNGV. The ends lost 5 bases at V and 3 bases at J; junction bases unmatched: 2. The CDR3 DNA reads TGTGCCAGCAGCCGGACAGGGGGCTACACTGAAGCTTTCTTT. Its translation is CASSRTGGYTEAFF.

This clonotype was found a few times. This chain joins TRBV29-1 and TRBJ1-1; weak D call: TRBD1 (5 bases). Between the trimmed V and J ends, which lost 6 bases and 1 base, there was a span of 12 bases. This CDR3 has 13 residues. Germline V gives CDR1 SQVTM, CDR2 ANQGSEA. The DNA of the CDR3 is TGCAGCGTCTATACCGGGGCGAACACTGAAGCTTTCTTT. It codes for CSVYTGANTEAFF.

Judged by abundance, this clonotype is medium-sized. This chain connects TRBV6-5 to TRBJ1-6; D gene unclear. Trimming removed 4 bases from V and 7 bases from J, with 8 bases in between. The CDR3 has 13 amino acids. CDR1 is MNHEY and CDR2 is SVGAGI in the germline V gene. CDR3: CASSLYLNSPLHF. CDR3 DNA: TGTGCCAGCAGTTTATACCTGAATTCACCCCTCCACTTT.

CDR3 protein: CASSLRAGEEETQYF. The CDR3 DNA sequence: TGTGCCAGCAGCTTGCGGGCAGGGGAGGAAGAGACCCAGTACTTC. The chain couples TRBV5-4 to TRBJ2-5, with D perhaps being TRBD1 or TRBD2 (6 bases each). The CDR3 runs 15 residues. Trimming cost V 1 base and J 3 bases, with 13 bases left between them. CDR1 is SGHNT and CDR2 is YYREEE in the germline V gene (reference sequence). Supplemented by reference TRBV5-4 and TRBJ2-5, the full variable domain reads ETGVTQSPTHLIKTRGQQVTLRCSSQSGHNTVSWYQQALGQGPQFIFQYYREEENGRGNFPPRFSGLQFPNYSSELNVNALELDDSALYLCASSLRAGEEETQYFGPGTRLLVL.

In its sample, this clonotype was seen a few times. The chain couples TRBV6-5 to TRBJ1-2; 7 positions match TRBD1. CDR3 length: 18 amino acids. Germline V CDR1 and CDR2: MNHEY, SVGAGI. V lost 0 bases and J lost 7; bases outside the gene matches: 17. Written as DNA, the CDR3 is TGTGCCAGCAGTTACTCCGGGACAGCTCTTGGGCATAAAGTTGGCTACACCTTC. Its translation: CASSYSGTALGHKVGYTF.

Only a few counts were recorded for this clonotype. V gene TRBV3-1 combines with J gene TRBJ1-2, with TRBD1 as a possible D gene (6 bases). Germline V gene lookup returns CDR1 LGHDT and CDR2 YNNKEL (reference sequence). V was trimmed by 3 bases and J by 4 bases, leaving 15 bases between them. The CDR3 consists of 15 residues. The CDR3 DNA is TGTGCCAGCAGCCAGGGGGCAGGGACTCTCTATGGCTACACCTTC. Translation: CASSQGAGTLYGYTF.